The 7 T cell receptor beta chains listed next were all sequenced from one sample in a study of cytomegalovirus exposure and HLA in healthy donors. With 60 Vbeta and 13 Jbeta primers, the PCR was carried out. The data were produced by immunoSEQ multiplex PCR, yet TCRdb's version contains in-frame clones alone and is incomplete. This sample has 95,000 to 150,000 clones; around four fifths occur once, and the top ten carry about 30%. The specimen was PBMCs. All receptors derive from a man in his 60s in good health and CMV-seropositive.

This clone was observed once. The rearrangement joins TRBV28 to TRBJ1-2, with no clear D. Germline V CDR1 and CDR2: MDHEN, SYDVKM. This CDR3 spans 12 amino acids. V lost 10 bases to trimming and J lost 10 bases, with 19 bases between them. CDR3 protein: CATTRGQDVYTF. CDR3 in DNA: TGTGCCACCACAAGAGGGCAGGATGTCTACACCTTC.

This chain joins TRBV9 and TRBJ2-1; no reliable D call. Trimming took 6 bases from V and 0 from J, leaving 13 bases between them. CDR3 length: 15 residues. Per the germline V gene, CDR1 is SGDLS and CDR2 is YYNGEE. The CDR3 nucleotides are TGTGCCAGCACCTTCGCGGAAAGCTCCTACAATGAGCAGTTCTTC. This codes for CASTFAESSYNEQFF.

This chain joins TRBV7-2 and TRBJ2-7; 8 nucleotides match TRBD2. The CDR3 loop spans 14 amino acids. Germline V gene lookup returns CDR1 SGHTA and CDR2 FQGNSA. V was clipped by 8 bases and J by 4 bases; unmatched bases: 10. The CDR3 DNA is TGTGCCAGCCGCCCGGGGGGGCCCACTTACGAGCAGTACTTC. Its protein is CASRPGGPTYEQYF.

Only a few counts were recorded for this clone. The chain employs TRBV28 and TRBJ2-1; D is perhaps TRBD2 (7 bases). Germline V lookup: CDR1 MDHEN, CDR2 SYDVKM. Trimming removed 2 bases from V and 4 bases from J, with 12 bases in between. The CDR3 extends over 15 amino acids. The CDR3 sequence: CASSLIGGTYNEQFF. The CDR3, as DNA: TGTGCCAGCAGTTTAATCGGGGGGACATACAATGAGCAGTTCTTC.

This sequence joins TRBV29-1 and TRBJ1-2; 9 bases agree with TRBD1. Germline lookup yields CDR1 SQVTM and CDR2 ANQGSEA. The length of the CDR3 is 16 residues. After removal of 5 bases from V and 0 bases from J, the junction contained 10 bases not matched to a gene. As DNA, the CDR3 is TGCAGCGTTTCAGACAGGGGGACTTCAGCTAACTATGGCTACACCTTC. It yields the protein CSVSDRGTSANYGYTF.

CDR3 amino acids: CAWRPPGWGQGGPGELFF. The CDR3 nucleotides read TGTGCCTGGAGACCCCCGGGATGGGGACAGGGTGGGCCCGGGGAGCTGTTTTTT. The V gene is TRBV30, the J gene TRBJ2-2; 9 nucleotides line up with TRBD1. There are 18 residues in the CDR3. Looked up from germline, CDR1 is GTSNPN and CDR2 is SVGIG (reference sequence). With 3 bases clipped from V and 6 bases from J, the junction kept 17 bases outside the gene matches. The full variable domain, rest sourced from reference TRBV30 and TRBJ2-2, is SQTIHQWPATLVQPVGSPLSLECTVEGTSNPNLYWYRQAAGRGLQLLFYSVGIGQISSEVPQNLSASRPQDRQFILSSKKLLLSDSGFYLCAWRPPGWGQGGPGELFFGEGSRLTVL.

The chain employs TRBV30 and TRBJ2-7; 10 nucleotides match TRBD1. The germline gives CDR1 GTSNPN, CDR2 SVGIG (reference sequence). The CDR3 covers 18 residues. V was clipped by 0 bases and J by 2 bases; unmatched bases: 13. CDR3 amino acids: CAWSVFFFLGQGTYEQYF. The CDR3 DNA reads as TGTGCCTGGAGTGTTTTCTTCTTTTTGGGACAGGGGACCTACGAGCAGTACTTC.